The T cell receptor (beta chain) under discussion was sequenced for a study of blood T cell repertoires in COVID-19. On the study more broadly: Italy, Spain and the United States were the sources of the convalescent and acute COVID-19 samples. From T cells, B-cell-depleted T cells, or PBMCs came the material, which was cDNA or gDNA.

In the original workflow: From reference gene primer amplification, estimates of nucleated cell counts were derived. The table came from immunoSEQ multiplex PCR; TCRdb's copy has only in-frame clones and leaves some out. Clone size and V and J calls were adopted from that table, with D and trimming inferred from the DNA. The data contain around 190,000 clones, about 90% of them singletons. The CDR3 sequence is 13 residues long. V dropped 6 bases and J dropped 5 bases, with 13 bases sitting between them. In this sample, this clone turned up once. This TCR was sampled from a man between 65 and 80 years old with active or convalescent COVID-19. Sequenced: peripheral blood. This chain connects TRBV12-3 or TRBV12-4 to TRBJ1-1; maybe TRBD1 (5 bases). The CDR3 DNA reads as TGTGCCAGCAGCCGGGGGTTTCGTACTGAAGCTTTCTTT. Encoded protein: CASSRGFRTEAFF.